This TCR beta chain emerged from a study of OX40 agonist ivuxolimab in advanced cancers. Study in general: Partial response was recorded in three patients: one hepatocellular carcinoma and two cutaneous melanoma cases.

V gave up 1 base and J gave up 5 bases, with 21 bases separating them. CDR1 and CDR2 (germline): SGHVS, FNYEAQ. CDR3 length: 17 residues. Blood specimens came from baseline, cycle 4 day 1, and cycle 7 day 1. Produced via immunoSEQ multiplex PCR; TCRdb's table is partial and in-frame only. The table has 60,000 to 70,000 clones, 91% seen once. The specimen comprised CD4+ or CD8+ T cells sorted from blood, sampled in a trial of the OX40 agonist ivuxolimab. The J gene is TRBJ2-7, the V gene TRBV7-6; TRBD1 is a possible D gene (6 bases). This TCR was recovered from an adult with an advanced solid tumor such as melanoma, head and neck, liver or kidney cancer. CDR3 bases: TGTGCCAGCAGCTTAGACCCTTTCAGGGGTCAGGACGACGAGCAGTACTTC. Its protein product is CASSLDPFRGQDDEQYF.